This paragraph covers one TCR beta chain sequence. This record comes from a study of PD-L1 blockade in urothelial cancer. Study details: Once treatment had started, blood was analyzed at 3 weeks (second dose) and again at 6 weeks.

Spiked synthetic TCR analogs estimated absolute template abundance per PCR. Repertoires were generated with immunoSEQ multiplex PCR, while TCRdb's copy carries only in-frame clones and drops some. The sample lists 50,000 to 65,000 clones; about 80% were seen once. V lost 0 bases and J lost 7, with 7 bases in between. This CDR3 contains 12 residues. Germline values: CDR1 ENHRY, CDR2 SYGVKD. This chain uses TRBV10-3 with TRBJ2-7; D possibly corresponds to TRBD2 (5 bases). The sample in question was PBMCs, obtained around atezolizumab (anti-PD-L1) treatment. The sequence came from a man in his forties or fifties with urothelial cancer. CDR3: CAISESGEEQYF. The CDR3 nucleotides are TGTGCCATCAGTGAGTCGGGAGAAGAGCAGTACTTC.